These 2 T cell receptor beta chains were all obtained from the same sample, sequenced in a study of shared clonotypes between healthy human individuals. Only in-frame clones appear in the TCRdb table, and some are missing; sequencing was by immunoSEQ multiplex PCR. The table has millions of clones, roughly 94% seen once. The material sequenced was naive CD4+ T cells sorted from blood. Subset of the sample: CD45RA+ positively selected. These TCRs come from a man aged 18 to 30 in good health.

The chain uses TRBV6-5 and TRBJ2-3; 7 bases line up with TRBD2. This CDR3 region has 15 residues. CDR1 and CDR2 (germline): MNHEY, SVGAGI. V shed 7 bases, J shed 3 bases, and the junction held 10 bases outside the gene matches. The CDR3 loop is CASINERDETDTQYF. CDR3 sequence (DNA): TGTGCCAGCATCAACGAGCGGGACGAGACAGATACGCAGTATTTT.

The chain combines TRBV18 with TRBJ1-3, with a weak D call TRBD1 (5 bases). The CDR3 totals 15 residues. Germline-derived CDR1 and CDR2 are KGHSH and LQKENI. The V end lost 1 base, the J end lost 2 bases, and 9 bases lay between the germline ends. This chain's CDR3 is CASSPQGNPGNTIYF. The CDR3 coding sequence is TGTGCCAGCTCACCACAGGGGAACCCTGGAAACACCATATATTTT.